This TCR beta chain was documented in a study of a mutant IDH1 vaccine in newly diagnosed glioma. Germline CDR1 is LNHDA and CDR2 is SQIVND (reference sequence). The CDR3 contains 14 residues. V lost 5 bases and J 5 bases, leaving 12 bases between the germline ends. Specified time point: week 35, safety follow-up. The study gave 300 ug of mutant IDH1 20-mer peptide per vaccine dose, with topical imiquimod. Note on this clone: The antigen remains undetermined.

Overall study results and limits: Alterations occurring in top peripheral T cell clonotypes seemed unrelated to pseudoprogression.

Method: immunoSEQ multiplex PCR; TCRdb's copy keeps in-frame clones and lacks some. The table has fewer than 90,000 clones, roughly 83% seen once. This chain joins TRBV19 and TRBJ1-4; D ambiguous. Sequencing used PBMCs, obtained from a glioma patient whose treatment included an IDH1 peptide vaccine. This clonotype was sampled from a man aged 18-30 years with glioma. CDR3 sequence reads: CASSDLRLNEKLFF. CDR3 bases: TGTGCCAGTAGTGACCTTCGGCTCAATGAAAAACTGTTTTTT. The variable domain in full, with the rest retrieved from reference TRBV19 and TRBJ1-4, is DGGITQSPKYLFRKEGQNVTLSCEQNLNHDAMYWYRQDPGQGLRLIYYSQIVNDFQKGDIAEGYSVSREKKESFPLTVTSAQKNPTAFYLCASSDLRLNEKLFFGSGTQLSVL.